The clone carrying this T cell receptor (beta chain) was observed a few times. The V and J ends lost 5 bases and 6 bases, in that order; junction bases with no gene match: 12. Germline-derived CDR1 and CDR2 are LGHNA and YSLEER. This CDR3 spans 16 amino acids. With a J-beta primer mix and a sample-barcoded 5' primer, a second PCR ran roughly 7 to 11 cycles. Each of the cDNA molecules was tagged by a template-switch adaptor with 12 random nucleotides. TCRdb reprocessed the 5' RACE reads via MiXCR and lists one record per CDR3 protein. The sample consists of about 540,000 distinct CDR3 sequences, nearly 25% of them appearing once. This sample was taken from a study of blood T cells in healthy people across ages. In the study overall: Template switching retrieved approximately one barcoded beta molecule for each two T cells.

The data also belong to a second study, concerning T cells of mothers and their children. As that report states: RNA was extracted, and all of it went into cDNA synthesis at about 1.6 ug per 15 ul. Thymic selection shapes TCR recombination output in related pairs, and it does so similarly in unrelated pairs.

V and J are TRBV4-3 and TRBJ2-1; TRBD2 matches at 8 bases. The TCR originated in a boy aged 5 to 17 in good health. Sequencing was performed on blood. CDR3 in amino acids: CASSATSGRGSNEQFF. CDR3 coding DNA: TGCGCCAGCAGCGCCACTAGCGGACGGGGGTCCAATGAGCAGTTCTTC.